The rows below give T cell receptor beta chains drawn from one sample of a study of cytomegalovirus exposure and HLA in healthy donors. Sequencing used immunoSEQ multiplex PCR; TCRdb keeps in-frame clones, though not all of them. Of approximately 52,000 clones detected, approximately 71% appear once; the ten largest clones hold under 45%. Sequences were obtained from PBMCs. The source of these receptors is a middle-aged man in good health and CMV-seropositive. CDR3s leave out the opening cysteine and the closing phenylalanine or tryptophan. The D gene is left open where the match is weak.

13 TRBJ2-5 TRBV5-1 - ASSLRGSSQETQY
11 TRBJ1-2 TRBV5-1 - ASSLLQHYGYT
12 TRBJ1-2 TRBV9 - ASSPSVDNYGYT
11 TRBJ1-5 TRBV7-9 - ASSLEGGQPQH
15 TRBJ1-4 TRBV4-1 - ASSQGPQGATNEKLF
13 TRBJ1-1 TRBV9 - ASSVAREMNTEAF
13 TRBJ1-1 TRBV15 - ATSRSGHVNTEAF
17 TRBJ2-3 TRBV4-3 TRBD2 ASSQERPSGGALRDTQY
13 TRBJ2-1 TRBV10-3 - AISDGLSGVYEQF
11 TRBJ1-2 TRBV7-3 - AVSGRANYGYT
14 TRBJ2-5 TRBV7-8 TRBD2 ASSSHSGGARETQY
14 TRBJ1-5 TRBV4-2 - ASSQDLGRGVPAQH
12 TRBJ2-7 TRBV6-4 - ASRPTGLSYEQY
11 TRBJ2-1 TRBV7-3 TRBD2 ASSLREGNEQF
12 TRBJ2-1 TRBV30 TRBD2 AWKGAGGPNEQF
9 TRBJ1-1 TRBV20-1 - SAKLQVEAF
14 TRBJ2-7 TRBV14 TRBD1 ASSLDRGQLHYEQY
13 TRBJ2-7 TRBV7-7 TRBD2 ASSELAGASYEQY
14 TRBJ1-1 TRBV5-4 - ASSLGAGAMNTEAF
11 TRBJ2-1 TRBV29-1 TRBD1 SVGGGGYNEQF
13 TRBJ1-1 TRBV5-4 TRBD1 ASSTPDRANTEAF
14 TRBJ2-6 TRBV5-1 - ASIMDIETGANVLT
13 TRBJ1-1 TRBV15 - ATSRVARGTTEAF
14 TRBJ1-1 TRBV6-5 - ASSLRPRGIDTEAF
11 TRBJ1-2 TRBV27 TRBD1 ASSLRDRGGYT
12 TRBJ2-1 TRBV6-5 - ASSYLPRGNEQF
13 TRBJ1-4 TRBV12-5 TRBD1 ASGLGETGDEKLF
15 TRBJ1-5 TRBV5-8 TRBD1 ASIPGQVTYSNQPQH
12 TRBJ1-4 TRBV2 - ASRQGTTNEKLF
13 TRBJ1-2 TRBV5-1 TRBD1 ASSLTLGTGSGYT
14 TRBJ2-1 TRBV7-9 TRBD1 ASSPGRDRELNEQF
17 TRBJ1-4 TRBV4-3 - ASSQDQLRQSQTNEKLF
9 TRBJ1-1 TRBV25-1 - ASRSITEAF
11 TRBJ1-4 TRBV29-1 TRBD1 SVRDRGNEKLF
13 TRBJ1-5 TRBV4-2 TRBD1 ASSQEKQGAEPQH